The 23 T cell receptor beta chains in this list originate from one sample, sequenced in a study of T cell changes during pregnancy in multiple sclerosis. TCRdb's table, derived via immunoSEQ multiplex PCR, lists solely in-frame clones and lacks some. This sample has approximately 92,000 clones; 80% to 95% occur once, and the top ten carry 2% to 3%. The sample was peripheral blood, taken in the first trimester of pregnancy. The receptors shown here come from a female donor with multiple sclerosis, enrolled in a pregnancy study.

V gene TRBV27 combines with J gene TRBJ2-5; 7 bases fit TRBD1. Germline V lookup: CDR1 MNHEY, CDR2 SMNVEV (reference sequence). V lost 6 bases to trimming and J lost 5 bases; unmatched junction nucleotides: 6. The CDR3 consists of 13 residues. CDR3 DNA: TGTGCCAGCAGCACAAGGGGGCACGAGACCCAGTACTTC. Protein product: CASSTRGHETQYF.

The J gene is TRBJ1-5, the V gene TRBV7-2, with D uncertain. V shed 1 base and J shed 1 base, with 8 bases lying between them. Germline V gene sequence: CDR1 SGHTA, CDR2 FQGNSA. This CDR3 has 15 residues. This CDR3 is CASSLGVLSNQPQHF. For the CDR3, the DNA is TGTGCCAGCAGCTTAGGCGTGTTGAGCAATCAGCCCCAGCATTTT.

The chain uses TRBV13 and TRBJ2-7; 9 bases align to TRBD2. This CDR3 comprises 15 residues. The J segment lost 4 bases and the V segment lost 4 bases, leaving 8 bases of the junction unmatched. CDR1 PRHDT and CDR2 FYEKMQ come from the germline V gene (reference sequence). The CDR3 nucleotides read TGTGCCAGCAGCTCCCGTTTGGCGGGAGGGTACGAGCAGTACTTC. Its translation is CASSSRLAGGYEQYF.

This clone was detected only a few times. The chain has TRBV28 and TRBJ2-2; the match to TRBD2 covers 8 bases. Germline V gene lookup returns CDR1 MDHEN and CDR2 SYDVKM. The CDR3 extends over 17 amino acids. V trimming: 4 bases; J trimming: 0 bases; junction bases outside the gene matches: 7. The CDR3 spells CASSSGLAPPNTGELFF. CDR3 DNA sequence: TGTGCCAGCAGTTCCGGACTAGCTCCCCCGAACACCGGGGAGCTGTTTTTT. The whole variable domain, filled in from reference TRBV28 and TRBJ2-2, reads DVKVTQSSRYLVKRTGEKVFLECVQDMDHENMFWYRQDPGLGLRLIYFSYDVKMKEKGDIPEGYSVSREKKERFSLILESASTNQTSMYLCASSSGLAPPNTGELFFGEGSRLTVL.

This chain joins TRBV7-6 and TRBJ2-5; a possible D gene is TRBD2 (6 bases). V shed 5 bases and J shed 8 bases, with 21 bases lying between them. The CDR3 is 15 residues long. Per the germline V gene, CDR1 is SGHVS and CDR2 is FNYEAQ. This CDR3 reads CASSDYGGMGDTQYF. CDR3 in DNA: TGTGCCAGCAGCGATTACGGGGGAATGGGGGACACCCAGTACTTC.

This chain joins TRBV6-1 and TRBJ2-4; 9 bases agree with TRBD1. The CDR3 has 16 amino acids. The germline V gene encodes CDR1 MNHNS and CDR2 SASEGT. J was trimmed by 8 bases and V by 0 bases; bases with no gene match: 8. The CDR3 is CASSEATGGGGDIQYF. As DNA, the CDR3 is TGTGCCAGCAGTGAAGCAACAGGGGGCGGGGGAGACATTCAGTACTTC.

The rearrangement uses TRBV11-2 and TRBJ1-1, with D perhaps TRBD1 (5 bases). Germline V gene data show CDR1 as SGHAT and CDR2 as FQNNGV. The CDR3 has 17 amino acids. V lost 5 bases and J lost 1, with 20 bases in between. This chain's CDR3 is CASSTTFSGATNTEAFF. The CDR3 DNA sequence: TGTGCCAGCAGCACTACTTTTTCTGGGGCTACGAACACTGAAGCTTTCTTT.

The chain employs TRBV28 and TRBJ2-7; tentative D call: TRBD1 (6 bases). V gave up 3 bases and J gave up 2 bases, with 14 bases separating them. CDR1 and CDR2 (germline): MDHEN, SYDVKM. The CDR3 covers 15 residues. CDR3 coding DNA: TGTGCCAGCAGTTTGAGCCTCAGGGGACCCTACGAGCAGTACTTC. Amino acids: CASSLSLRGPYEQYF. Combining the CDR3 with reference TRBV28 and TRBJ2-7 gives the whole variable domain DVKVTQSSRYLVKRTGEKVFLECVQDMDHENMFWYRQDPGLGLRLIYFSYDVKMKEKGDIPEGYSVSREKKERFSLILESASTNQTSMYLCASSLSLRGPYEQYFGPGTRLTVT.

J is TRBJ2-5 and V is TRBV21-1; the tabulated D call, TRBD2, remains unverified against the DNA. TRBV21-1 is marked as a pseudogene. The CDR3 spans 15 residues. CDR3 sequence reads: CASSKTGGPGETQYF. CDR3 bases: TGTGCCAGCAGCAAGACGGGAGGGCCGGGAGAGACCCAGTACTTC.

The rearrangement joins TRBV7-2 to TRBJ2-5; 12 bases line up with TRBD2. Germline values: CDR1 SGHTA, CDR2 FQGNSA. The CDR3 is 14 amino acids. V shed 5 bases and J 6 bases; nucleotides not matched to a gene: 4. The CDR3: CASSKLAGGQTQYF. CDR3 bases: TGTGCCAGCAGCAAACTAGCGGGAGGACAGACCCAGTACTTC. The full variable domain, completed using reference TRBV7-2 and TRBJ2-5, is GAGVSQSPSNKVTEKGKDVELRCDPISGHTALYWYRQSLGQGLEFLIYFQGNSAPDKSGLPSDRFSAERTGGSVSTLTIQRTQQEDSAVYLCASSKLAGGQTQYFGPGTRLLVL.

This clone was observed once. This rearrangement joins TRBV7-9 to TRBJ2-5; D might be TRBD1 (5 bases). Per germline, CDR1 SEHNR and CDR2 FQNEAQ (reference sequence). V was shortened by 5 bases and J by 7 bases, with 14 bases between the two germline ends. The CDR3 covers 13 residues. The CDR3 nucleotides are TGTGCCAGCAGCCCCCCAGGGATCTGGACCCAGTACTTC. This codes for CASSPPGIWTQYF.

Written as DNA, the CDR3 is TGCGCCAGCAGCTCTACAGGATCTCGGTACGAGCAGTACTTC. Translated: CASSSTGSRYEQYF. The chain uses TRBV5-1 and TRBJ2-7; tentative D call: TRBD1 (5 bases). V lost 3 bases to trimming and J lost 4 bases, with 14 bases between them. Germline V gives CDR1 SGHRS, CDR2 YFSETQ. The CDR3 has 14 amino acids.

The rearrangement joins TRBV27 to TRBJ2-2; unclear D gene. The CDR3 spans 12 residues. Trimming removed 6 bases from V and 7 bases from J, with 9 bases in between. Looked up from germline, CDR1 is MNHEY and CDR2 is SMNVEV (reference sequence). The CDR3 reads CASRFPVGELFF. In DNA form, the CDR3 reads TGTGCCAGCAGATTTCCGGTCGGGGAGCTGTTTTTT.

In nucleotides, the CDR3 is TGTGCCAGCAGCTTTATAGCGGGAGGCCCGAGCTCCTACAATGAGCAGTTCTTC. Protein product: CASSFIAGGPSSYNEQFF. The rearrangement uses TRBV7-9 and TRBJ2-1, with 10 nucleotides matching TRBD2. CDR3 length equals 18 residues. Germline CDR1 SEHNR, CDR2 FQNEAQ (reference sequence). With V trimmed by 3 bases and J by 0 bases, 8 bases remained unmatched.

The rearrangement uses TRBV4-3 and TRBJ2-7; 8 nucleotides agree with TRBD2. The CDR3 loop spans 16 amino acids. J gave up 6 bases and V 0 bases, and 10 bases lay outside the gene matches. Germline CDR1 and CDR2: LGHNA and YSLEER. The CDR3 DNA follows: TGCGCCAGCAGCCAAGATCCGGGGGCGGGAGGAATCGAGCAGTACTTC. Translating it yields CASSQDPGAGGIEQYF.

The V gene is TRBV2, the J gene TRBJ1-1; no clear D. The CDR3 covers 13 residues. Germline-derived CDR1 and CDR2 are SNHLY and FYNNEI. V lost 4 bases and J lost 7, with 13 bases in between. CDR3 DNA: TGTGCCAGCAGTGGGTTGGCAGTTGGTGAAGCTTTCTTT. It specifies CASSGLAVGEAFF.

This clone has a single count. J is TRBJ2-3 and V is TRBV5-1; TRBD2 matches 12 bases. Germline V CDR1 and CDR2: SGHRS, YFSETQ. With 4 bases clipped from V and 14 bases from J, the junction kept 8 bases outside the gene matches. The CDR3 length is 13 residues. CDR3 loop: CASSVATSGSGYF. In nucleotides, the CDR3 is TGCGCCAGCAGCGTGGCGACTAGCGGGAGTGGGTATTTT.

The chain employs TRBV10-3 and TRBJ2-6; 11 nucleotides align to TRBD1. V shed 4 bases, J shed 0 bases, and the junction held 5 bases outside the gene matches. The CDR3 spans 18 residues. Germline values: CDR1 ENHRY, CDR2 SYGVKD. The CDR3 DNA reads TGTGCCATCAGTGCCGGACAGGGGGCCTACTCTGGGGCCAACGTCCTGACTTTC. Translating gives CAISAGQGAYSGANVLTF.

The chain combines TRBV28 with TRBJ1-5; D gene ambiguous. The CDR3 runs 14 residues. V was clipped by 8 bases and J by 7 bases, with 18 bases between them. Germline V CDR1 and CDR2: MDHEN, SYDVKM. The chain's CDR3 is CASERQRSGQPQHF. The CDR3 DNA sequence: TGTGCCAGCGAGCGTCAAAGGAGTGGGCAGCCCCAGCATTTT.

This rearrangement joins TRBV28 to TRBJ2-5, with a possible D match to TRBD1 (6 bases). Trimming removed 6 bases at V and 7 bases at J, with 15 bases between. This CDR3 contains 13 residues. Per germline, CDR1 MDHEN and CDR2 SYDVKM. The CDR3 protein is CASRTGTSGTQYF. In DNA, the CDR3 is TGTGCCAGCAGAACCGGGACATCGGGGACCCAGTACTTC. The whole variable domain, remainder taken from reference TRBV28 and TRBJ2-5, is DVKVTQSSRYLVKRTGEKVFLECVQDMDHENMFWYRQDPGLGLRLIYFSYDVKMKEKGDIPEGYSVSREKKERFSLILESASTNQTSMYLCASRTGTSGTQYFGPGTRLLVL.

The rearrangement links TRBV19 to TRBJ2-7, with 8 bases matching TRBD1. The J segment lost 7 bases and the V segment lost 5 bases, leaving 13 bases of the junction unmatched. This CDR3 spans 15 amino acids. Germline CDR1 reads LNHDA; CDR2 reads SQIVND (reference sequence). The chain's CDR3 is CASSPEDRVVGEQYF. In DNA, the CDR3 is TGTGCCAGTAGTCCAGAGGACAGGGTGGTGGGAGAGCAGTACTTC.

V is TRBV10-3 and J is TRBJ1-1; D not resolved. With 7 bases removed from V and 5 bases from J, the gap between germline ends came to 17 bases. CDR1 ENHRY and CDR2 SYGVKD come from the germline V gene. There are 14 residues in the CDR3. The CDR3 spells CAITPTQGGTEAFF. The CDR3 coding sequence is TGTGCCATCACCCCTACTCAAGGCGGGACTGAAGCTTTCTTT.

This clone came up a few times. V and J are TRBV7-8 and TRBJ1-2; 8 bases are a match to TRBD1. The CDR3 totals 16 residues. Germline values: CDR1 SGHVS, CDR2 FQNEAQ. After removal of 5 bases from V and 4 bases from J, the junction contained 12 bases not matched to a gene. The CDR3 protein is CASSTPDRGEGYGYTF. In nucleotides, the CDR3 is TGTGCCAGCAGCACCCCTGACAGGGGAGAAGGCTATGGCTACACCTTC.